Each of the 18 T cell receptor beta chains below was sequenced from the same sample in a study of blood T cell repertoires in COVID-19. The assay was immunoSEQ multiplex PCR, and TCRdb's table has in-frame clones only and misses some. The data contain over 150,000 clones, 65% to 85% of them singletons. The sequencing sample was made of PBMCs or T cells enriched from blood (not recorded which). All receptors derive from a woman in her thirties who had recovered from COVID-19.

This clone was seen once. This chain connects TRBV5-1 to TRBJ2-1; 11 nucleotides line up with TRBD2. Germline lookup yields CDR1 SGHRS and CDR2 YFSETQ. CDR3 length equals 16 residues. V was pared by 0 bases and J by 2 bases, with 1 base of the junction left unmatched. As DNA, the CDR3 is TGCGCCAGCAGCTTGGTAGCGGGGGGGACCTACAATGAGCAGTTCTTC. Translating it yields CASSLVAGGTYNEQFF.

This rearrangement joins TRBV27 to TRBJ1-5; D is possibly TRBD1 (5 bases). Trimming took 2 bases from V and 4 from J, leaving 9 bases between them. Germline-derived CDR1 and CDR2 are MNHEY and SMNVEV (reference sequence). The CDR3 sequence is 14 residues long. The CDR3 loop is CASSLRGRNQPQHF. CDR3 in DNA: TGTGCCAGCAGTTTAAGGGGCCGTAATCAGCCCCAGCATTTT.

The gene calls are TRBV7-6 and TRBJ1-3; D call uncertain. Per the germline V gene, CDR1 is SGHVS and CDR2 is FNYEAQ. V lost 7 bases, J lost 1 base, and 5 bases lay in between. The length of the CDR3 is 12 residues. The DNA of the CDR3 is TGTGCCAGCACCCTTTCTGGAAACACCATATATTTT. This translates into CASTLSGNTIYF.

The V call is TRBV6-2 or TRBV6-3, the J call TRBJ1-2; 7 bases agree with TRBD1. The CDR3 has 11 amino acids. The germline V gene encodes CDR1 MNHEY and CDR2 SVGEGT. The V gene end was trimmed by 6 bases and the J gene end by 9 bases; junction bases not matched to a gene: 4. CDR3 DNA sequence: TGTGCCAGCAGCTCGGGACAGCGCTACACCTTC. This translates into CASSSGQRYTF.

This sequence joins TRBV18 and TRBJ2-7, with D possibly being TRBD1 (6 bases). CDR1 is KGHSH and CDR2 is LQKENI in the germline V gene. The V gene lost 3 bases and the J gene lost 0 bases, with 15 bases spanning the gap. The CDR3 sequence is 16 residues long. Here the CDR3 DNA reads TGTGCCAGCTCACCCCTACCGACAGGTAGCTCCTACGAGCAGTACGTC. Translated: CASSPLPTGSSYEQYV.

The chain couples TRBV19 to TRBJ1-2; the D gene is possibly TRBD1 (6 bases). V shed 5 bases and J shed 10 bases, with 20 bases lying between them. CDR3 size: 14 residues. The germline V gene has CDR1 LNHDA and CDR2 SQIVND (reference sequence). In DNA, the CDR3 is TGTGCCAGTAGTTGGGACAACCCTTATGGAGACTACACCTTC. It specifies CASSWDNPYGDYTF.

The V call is TRBV27, the J call TRBJ2-3; D is uncertain. The CDR3 length is 14 residues. Trimming cost V 4 bases and J 0 bases, with 8 bases left between them. CDR1 and CDR2 (germline): MNHEY, SMNVEV (reference sequence). The CDR3 sequence is CASSSPGSTDTQYF. Written as DNA, the CDR3 is TGTGCCAGCAGTTCTCCAGGAAGCACAGATACGCAGTATTTT.

The chain couples TRBV7-3 to TRBJ2-3; no clear D. The V end was cut by 5 bases, the J end by 6 bases, with 15 bases between. The V gene's germline CDR1 is SGHTA and CDR2 FQGTGA. This CDR3 region has 14 residues. The CDR3 sequence is CASSPLLRFDTQYF. The DNA of the CDR3 is TGTGCCAGCAGCCCATTACTCCGGTTCGATACGCAGTATTTT.

The chain combines TRBV18 with TRBJ1-4, with TRBD1 identical over 7 bases. V lost 3 bases and J lost 7; bases outside the gene matches: 5. CDR3 length: 14 residues. From germline, CDR1 is KGHSH and CDR2 LQKENI. The CDR3 reads CASSPGTAPEKLFF. CDR3 nucleotide sequence: TGTGCCAGCTCACCTGGGACAGCTCCTGAAAAACTGTTTTTT.

J is TRBJ1-4 and V is TRBV15, with D uncertain. Germline V CDR1 and CDR2: LNHNV, YYDKDF (reference sequence). V was clipped by 0 bases and J by 7 bases, with 6 bases between them. CDR3 length: 13 amino acids. In DNA form, the CDR3 reads TGTGCCACCAGCAGAGAAGAGGGTGAAAAACTGTTTTTT. This encodes CATSREEGEKLFF.

This rearrangement joins TRBV7-9 to TRBJ2-5; tentative D call: TRBD1 (6 bases). This CDR3 is 16 amino acids long. Germline CDR1 and CDR2: SEHNR and FQNEAQ (reference sequence). V was cut by 5 bases and J by 0 bases, with 16 bases left in between. The CDR3 DNA sequence: TGTGCCAGCAGCCACCAACGTACAGGGAACCAAGAGACCCAGTACTTC. Its translation: CASSHQRTGNQETQYF.

The chain couples TRBV6-5 to TRBJ1-2; 10 nucleotides agree with TRBD1. Germline V gene data show CDR1 as MNHEY and CDR2 as SVGAGI. V lost 7 bases to trimming and J lost 6 bases; unmatched junction nucleotides: 11. This CDR3 comprises 15 residues. CDR3 sequence reads: CASIAPGQGYHGYTF. The CDR3 DNA sequence: TGTGCCAGCATCGCCCCGGGACAGGGGTACCATGGCTACACCTTC.

The rearrangement joins TRBV7-2 to TRBJ1-2; D ambiguous. CDR1 and CDR2 from the germline V gene are SGHTA and FQGNSA. V was shortened by 0 bases and J by 2 bases, with 10 bases between the two germline ends. This CDR3 region has 15 residues. CDR3 in amino acids: CASSLALIRNYGYTF. As DNA, the CDR3 is TGTGCCAGCAGCTTAGCGCTCATCAGGAACTATGGCTACACCTTC.

This rearrangement joins TRBV28 to TRBJ2-5, with D unclear. Per the germline V gene, CDR1 is MDHEN and CDR2 is SYDVKM. There are 14 residues in the CDR3. V lost 6 bases, J lost 0 bases, and 11 bases lay in between. CDR3 bases: TGTGCCAGCAGCTACCTTCGAGACCAAGAGACCCAGTACTTC. Protein sequence: CASSYLRDQETQYF. Looking up the rest from reference TRBV28 and TRBJ2-5 gives the full variable domain: DVKVTQSSRYLVKRTGEKVFLECVQDMDHENMFWYRQDPGLGLRLIYFSYDVKMKEKGDIPEGYSVSREKKERFSLILESASTNQTSMYLCASSYLRDQETQYFGPGTRLLVL.

V usage is TRBV11-2 and J usage is TRBJ1-2, with TRBD1 matching 9 bases. The CDR3 loop spans 15 amino acids. The V gene end was trimmed by 5 bases and the J gene end by 0 bases; junction bases not matched to a gene: 4. Germline V gene sequence: CDR1 SGHAT, CDR2 FQNNGV. The CDR3 spells CASSLGTGPNYGYTF. In DNA form, the CDR3 reads TGTGCCAGCAGCCTAGGGACAGGGCCTAACTATGGCTACACCTTC.

The chain is built from TRBV21-1 and TRBJ2-7; the table's D gene call, TRBD2, was not cross checked with the DNA. TRBV21-1 has pseudogene status. The CDR3 is 15 amino acids. CDR3 loop: CASSKGGSGGYEQYV. In nucleotides, the CDR3 is TGTGCCAGCAGCAAAGGGGGTAGCGGGGGCTACGAGCAGTACGTC.

Here the CDR3 reads CASSPGRGWVEKLFF. The CDR3 nucleotides read TGTGCCAGCAGCCCAGGTCGGGGTTGGGTCGAAAAACTGTTTTTT. V is TRBV27 and J is TRBJ1-4; D is unclear. Trimming left V 6 bases short and J 8 bases short, with 19 bases between. This CDR3 region has 15 residues. CDR1 and CDR2 from the germline V gene are MNHEY and SMNVEV (reference sequence).

The chain joins TRBV2 to TRBJ2-1; TRBD2 is a possible D gene (6 bases). Germline V gene lookup returns CDR1 SNHLY and CDR2 FYNNEI. V lost 3 bases and J 13 bases, leaving 13 bases between the germline ends. The CDR3 loop spans 12 amino acids. CDR3 sequence: CASSDTGTRQFF. CDR3 nucleotide sequence: TGTGCCAGCAGTGACACCGGGACTCGACAGTTCTTC.